These 10 T cell receptor beta chains share one sample of origin, sequenced in a study of T-cell reconstitution after alpha-beta-depleted transplantation in children. A TCRbeta library incorporating unique molecular identifiers was prepared. One entry per CDR3 protein results from TCRdb running MiXCR on the PCR reads. Counted here are around 600,000 distinct CDR3 sequences, 16% occurring once; the ten biggest clones make up about 1.1%. The specimen was PBMCs from the stem cell graft donor, collected from the stem cell graft. These receptors originate from a human donor who donated a stem cell graft to a child with acute myeloid leukemia.

This clonotype was observed at least ten times. This chain joins TRBV15 and TRBJ1-6; the D is unclear. The germline CDR1 and CDR2 sequences are LNHNV and YYDKDF (reference sequence). This CDR3 has 14 amino acids. V lost 3 bases and J lost 5, with 8 bases in between. The CDR3 nucleotides read TGTGCCACCAGCAGGGGATTGAATAATTCACCCCTCCACTTT. It encodes CATSRGLNNSPLHF.

This clonotype was observed a few times. The V gene is TRBV7-9, the J gene TRBJ2-5; 7 bases fit TRBD2. The V gene end was trimmed by 8 bases and the J gene end by 5 bases; junction bases not matched to a gene: 8. Germline V CDR1 and CDR2: SEHNR, FQNEAQ (reference sequence). The CDR3 has 13 residues. In DNA, the CDR3 is TGTGCCAGCGGAGCAGGACTAGAGGAGACCCAGTACTTC. Translation gives CASGAGLEETQYF.

The chain employs TRBV24-1 and TRBJ2-5; D is perhaps TRBD2 (7 bases). CDR1 and CDR2 (germline): KGHDR, SFDVKD. The V and J ends lost 7 bases and 4 bases respectively, with 15 bases between them. This CDR3 is built from 14 residues. The CDR3 DNA follows: TGTGCCACCAGCGCAAGGGGGGGTGGAGAGACCCAGTACTTC. It codes for CATSARGGGETQYF.

This clonotype occurred many times. CDR3: CSVEATLNTEAFF. CDR3 DNA sequence: TGCAGCGTTGAAGCCACCTTGAACACTGAAGCTTTCTTT. The J gene is TRBJ1-1, the V gene TRBV29-1; no reliable D call. CDR1 and CDR2 (germline): SQVTM, ANQGSEA. This CDR3 region has 13 residues. The ends were cut back, 1 base at V and 0 bases at J, with 6 bases in the middle.

The table lists this clonotype with many counts. The chain couples TRBV13 to TRBJ1-6; no clear D. V was trimmed by 4 bases and J by 1 base, leaving 5 bases between them. The CDR3 has 14 amino acids. CDR1 and CDR2 (germline): PRHDT, FYEKMQ (reference sequence). CDR3 region: CASSSRSYNSPLHF. The CDR3 bases are TGTGCCAGCAGCTCGCGGTCCTATAATTCACCCCTCCACTTT.

This clonotype was counted many times. CDR3 residues: CATGTGDSLGYNEQFF. CDR3 sequence (DNA): TGTGCCACCGGCACGGGGGACTCCCTCGGCTACAATGAGCAGTTCTTC. V gene TRBV24-1 combines with J gene TRBJ2-1; the D gene is possibly TRBD2 (6 bases). CDR3 length: 16 amino acids. Germline loops: CDR1 KGHDR, CDR2 SFDVKD. The V gene lost 9 bases and the J gene lost 3 bases, with 20 bases spanning the gap.

The chain carries TRBV20-1 and TRBJ1-5; tentatively, D is TRBD1 (6 bases). The CDR3 runs to 15 residues. CDR1 is DFQATT and CDR2 is SNEGSKA in the germline V gene (reference sequence). V was shortened by 5 bases and J by 4 bases, with 18 bases between the two germline ends. DNA for the CDR3: TGCAGTGCTCAATCTTTCCGACAGGAAAATCAGCCCCAGCATTTT. This codes for CSAQSFRQENQPQHF.

The chain combines TRBV18 with TRBJ2-5; D call uncertain. The CDR3 totals 16 residues. Trimming removed 2 bases at V and 1 base at J, with 14 bases between. Germline CDR1 and CDR2: KGHSH and LQKENI. DNA for the CDR3: TGTGCCAGCTCACCATCTGGCGAATTTGGCCAAGAGACCCAGTACTTC. Translated, it gives CASSPSGEFGQETQYF.

This clonotype has just a few counts. The rearrangement joins TRBV30 to TRBJ1-2; no definite D call. The CDR3 runs to 12 residues. CDR1 is GTSNPN and CDR2 is SVGIG in the germline V gene (reference sequence). Trimming removed 0 bases at V and 4 bases at J, with 6 bases between. Here the CDR3 DNA reads TGTGCCTGGAGTGTACGGGGCTATGGCTACACCTTC. Amino acid sequence: CAWSVRGYGYTF.

The V gene is TRBV25-1, the J gene TRBJ2-1; 7 bases align to TRBD1. V trimming: 5 bases; J trimming: 9 bases; junction bases outside the gene matches: 16. The CDR3 loop spans 16 amino acids. Germline lookup yields CDR1 MGHDK and CDR2 SYGVNS. The CDR3 loop is CASSPPRTGERSEQFF. In nucleotides, the CDR3 is TGTGCCAGCAGTCCCCCGCGAACAGGGGAAAGGAGTGAGCAGTTCTTC.